This TCR beta chain was recorded in a study of blood T cell repertoires in COVID-19. Under the authors' procedure: Amplification from reference gene primers served as the basis for estimated nucleated cell counts. Libraries were prepared by immunoSEQ multiplex PCR; TCRdb keeps only in-frame clonotypes and omits some of them. The DNA gave D and trimming, while V, J and clone size come from that table. The table shows about 280,000 clones, with about 85% occurring only once. Donors of Cohort 3 who recovered were those that had two negative PCRs, clearance, or symptom resolution. V lost 5 bases, J lost 7 bases, and 11 bases stayed unmatched. The length of the CDR3 is 16 residues. Germline V gene sequence: CDR1 MNHEY, CDR2 SMNVEV (reference sequence). The sample holds a few counts of this clone.

The sequence came from a woman in her fifties or sixties who had recovered from COVID-19. The chain carries TRBV27 and TRBJ2-2, with 9 bases matching TRBD1. Sequences were obtained from PBMCs or T cells enriched from blood (not recorded which). CDR3 sequence: CASSILGTGSGGELFF. CDR3 in DNA: TGTGCCAGCAGTATACTTGGGACAGGGTCTGGCGGGGAGCTGTTTTTT.